These T cell receptor beta chains were read from a single sample in a study of long-term antiretroviral therapy in people with HIV. Sequenced by immunoSEQ multiplex PCR; TCRdb stores in-frame clones only, minus some. The repertoire includes roughly 17,000 clones, under 85% of them detected once, and 11% sits in the top ten. The sample in question was unsorted PBMCs, obtained 2.3 years after starting antiretroviral therapy. These receptors were taken from a woman in her thirties or forties with HIV. Both conserved end residues are part of each CDR3. The order of the fields is J gene, D gene, clone size, V gene, CDR3 DNA, CDR3 protein. The D gene is left open where the match is weak. Expanded clones get a size class; other rows say once, few or many, or leave the size out.

TRBJ1-3 | NA | few | TRBV7-2 | TGTGCCAGCAGCTTATATTCCGGGGGAAACACCATATATTTT | CASSLYSGGNTIYF
TRBJ2-6 | NA | NA | TRBV11-3 | TGTGCCAGCAGCAGCCGTGGCGTTTGGTCTGGGGCCAACGTCCTGACTTTC | CASSSRGVWSGANVLTF
TRBJ1-2 | TRBD1 | NA | TRBV5-1 | TGCGCCAGCAGCTTGGAGGGACAGGGGCCAGGCTATGGCTACACCTTC | CASSLEGQGPGYGYTF
TRBJ1-3 | NA | NA | TRBV21-1 | TGTGCCAGCAGCAGACTACAGGTCCCCTCTGGAAACACCATATATTTT | CASSRLQVPSGNTIYF
TRBJ1-4 | TRBD1 | NA | TRBV7-9 | TGTGCCAGCAGCTCAGACAGGGGCAACGAAAAACTGTTTTTT | CASSSDRGNEKLFF
TRBJ2-5 | TRBD1 | NA | TRBV7-9 | TGTGCCAGCAGCTTAAGGGACAGCCAAGAGACCCAGTACTTC | CASSLRDSQETQYF
TRBJ2-5 | NA | once | TRBV7-2 | TGTGCCAGCAGCTTTTTGGGGACCCAGTACTTC | CASSFLGTQYF
TRBJ1-1 | NA | NA | TRBV10-3 | TGTGCCATCAGGGTGGACGGGTTCTATGAAGCTTTCTTT | CAIRVDGFYEAFF
TRBJ2-3 | NA | NA | TRBV25-1 | TGTGCCAGCAGTGAATACACAGATACGCAGTATTTT | CASSEYTDTQYF
TRBJ1-4 | NA | NA | TRBV5-4 | TGTGCCAGCAGCTTGGGACAGACAGATGAAAAACTGTTTTTT | CASSLGQTDEKLFF
TRBJ2-1 | TRBD1 | NA | TRBV18 | TGTGCCAGCTCACCCGTGGACAGGGGGTGGGGACACAATGAGCAGTTCTTC | CASSPVDRGWGHNEQFF
TRBJ2-5 | NA | NA | TRBV30 | TGTGCCTGGAATCTGGCTAGCGCCCAAAAGACCCAGTACTTC | CAWNLASAQKTQYF
TRBJ1-1 | NA | few | TRBV5-1 | TGCGCCAGCAGCCTCGCCCCTGGGGGCGGAACTGAAGCTTTCTTT | CASSLAPGGGTEAFF
TRBJ2-7 | TRBD2 | NA | TRBV29-1 | TGCAGCGTTGGGGGAGGGACGAAACCCTCCTACGAGCAGTACTTC | CSVGGGTKPSYEQYF
TRBJ1-5 | NA | NA | TRBV6-1 | TGTGCCAGCAGTCTACCGGGGCCAATGAATCAGCCCCAGCATTTT | CASSLPGPMNQPQHF
TRBJ1-1 | NA | NA | TRBV7-2 | TGTGCCAGCAGAAGACAGGAGACGAACACTGAAGCTTTCTTT | CASRRQETNTEAFF
TRBJ1-2 | NA | few | TRBV10-1 | TGCGCCAGCAGGAGAGAATATGGCTACACCTTC | CASRREYGYTF
TRBJ2-7 | NA | few | TRBV6-6 | TGTGCCAGCAGTTACTCGTTACTAACCGAGCAGTACTTC | CASSYSLLTEQYF
TRBJ2-1 | NA | NA | TRBV27 | TGTGCCAGCAGCCAAGCCGGGATAGGGCCCAATGAGCAGTTCTTC | CASSQAGIGPNEQFF
TRBJ1-1 | NA | NA | TRBV19 | TGTGCCAGTACCCTAGGGCAGGGCCTTGAAGCTTTCTTT | CASTLGQGLEAFF
TRBJ1-3 | NA | NA | TRBV2 | TGTGCCAGCAGTTTATCAGGGGTAGAAGGAAACACCATATATTTT | CASSLSGVEGNTIYF
TRBJ2-5 | TRBD2 | NA | TRBV18 | TGTGCCAGCTCACCAAACGCGGGGGGCCTTGAGACCCAGTACTTC | CASSPNAGGLETQYF
TRBJ1-1 | TRBD1 | NA | TRBV5-1 | TGCGCCAGCAGCCCAGACCAGGGGGCGAGCACTGAAGCTTTCTTT | CASSPDQGASTEAFF
TRBJ2-2 | NA | NA | TRBV11-2 | TGTGCCAGCAGCTTACAGGGGGGCACCGGGGAGCTGTTTTTT | CASSLQGGTGELFF
TRBJ2-7 | NA | NA | TRBV4-2 | TGTGCCAGCAGCTTGGGAGTAAGCGGCTACGAGCAGTACTTC | CASSLGVSGYEQYF
TRBJ2-2 | NA | NA | TRBV5-1 | TGCGCCAGCAGCTTGTACGGCCAAAACACCGGGGAGCTGTTTTTT | CASSLYGQNTGELFF
TRBJ1-1 | NA | medium-sized | TRBV13 | TGTGCCAGCAGCTTAGCAGGAGGGATGAACACTGAAGCTTTCTTT | CASSLAGGMNTEAFF
TRBJ2-2 | NA | once | TRBV4-2 | TGTGCCAGCACCGACAGACTACTCGGGGAGCTGTTTTTT | CASTDRLLGELFF
TRBJ2-1 | TRBD2 | NA | TRBV4-1 | TGCGCCAGCAGCCAAGAAGCGGGGGGAAGTTACAATGAGCAGTTCTTC | CASSQEAGGSYNEQFF
TRBJ2-7 | NA | NA | TRBV21-1 | TGTGCCAGCAGCAAAATACGGCGCAACTCCTACGAGCAGTACTTC | CASSKIRRNSYEQYF
TRBJ1-1 | NA | few | TRBV27 | TGTGCCAGCAGTTTATCGCAGGGCGTGAACACTGAAGCTTTCTTT | CASSLSQGVNTEAFF
TRBJ1-2 | NA | few | TRBV9 | TGTGCCAGCAGCGTAGGAGGTTATACCGCGGATGGCTACACCTTC | CASSVGGYTADGYTF
TRBJ1-2 | NA | few | TRBV7-9 | TGTGCCAGCAGCTTGGACGGGATCTATGGCTACACCTTC | CASSLDGIYGYTF
TRBJ2-7 | TRBD2 | NA | TRBV25-1 | TGTGCCAGCAGTAGAGCGGGAAGCTCCTACGAGCAGTACTTC | CASSRAGSSYEQYF
TRBJ2-3 | NA | NA | TRBV7-2 | TGTGCCAGCAGCTTACGGATAGATACGCAGTATTTT | CASSLRIDTQYF
TRBJ1-6 | NA | NA | TRBV2 | TGTGCCAGCAGTGAAGGAGTAATCGGTAATTCACCCCTCCACTTT | CASSEGVIGNSPLHF
TRBJ2-2 | TRBD1 | NA | TRBV4-3 | TGCGCCAGCAGCCAATCGGGACAGCTGGGCACCGGGGAGCTGTTTTTT | CASSQSGQLGTGELFF
TRBJ2-7 | NA | NA | TRBV7-6 | TGTGCCAGCAGCTTACGGGGGACAGATTCATTTAGCTCCTACGAGCAGTACTTC | CASSLRGTDSFSSYEQYF
TRBJ2-3 | TRBD2 | once | TRBV9 | TGTGCCAGCAGCCCAGGCCGACTCGGGAGGACTAGCACAGATACGCAGTATTTT | CASSPGRLGRTSTDTQYF
TRBJ2-5 | NA | NA | TRBV7-6 | TGTGCCAGCAGCAAAAACACGCGGGGGCGCTGGGAGACCCAGTACTTC | CASSKNTRGRWETQYF
TRBJ2-7 | NA | NA | TRBV5-5 | TGTGCCAGCAGCCGGGACGGGCGAATCTACGAGCAGTACTTC | CASSRDGRIYEQYF
TRBJ2-5 | TRBD2 | NA | TRBV6-5 | TGTGCCAGCAGTTACTCCCGGGCTAGCGGGAGTGAGACCCAGTACTTC | CASSYSRASGSETQYF
TRBJ1-1 | NA | NA | TRBV2 | TGTGCCAGCAGTGAATGGGTAGATTCGAACACTGAAGCTTTCTTT | CASSEWVDSNTEAFF
TRBJ2-7 | TRBD1 | NA | TRBV23-1 | TGCGCCAGCAGTCAATCGACCGGGACAGGAGGCTTCTACGAGCAGTACTTC | CASSQSTGTGGFYEQYF
TRBJ2-1 | NA | NA | TRBV5-5 | TGTGCCAGCAGCTTGTTTGACTGGACGCACAATGAGCAGTTCTTC | CASSLFDWTHNEQFF
TRBJ2-2 | NA | NA | TRBV7-5 | TGTGTCAGAAGCTCCAATTCAGCGGGAGGGAAAGGCACCGGGGAGCTGTTTTTT | CVRSSNSAGGKGTGELFF
TRBJ1-4 | TRBD1 | NA | TRBV7-6 | TGTGCCAGCAGCGAACGTCCCGGACAGGGGGATGAAAAACTGTTTTTT | CASSERPGQGDEKLFF
TRBJ2-7 | TRBD1 | few | TRBV18 | TGTGCCAGCTCACGGACAGGGGTCCCCTACGAGCAGTACTTC | CASSRTGVPYEQYF